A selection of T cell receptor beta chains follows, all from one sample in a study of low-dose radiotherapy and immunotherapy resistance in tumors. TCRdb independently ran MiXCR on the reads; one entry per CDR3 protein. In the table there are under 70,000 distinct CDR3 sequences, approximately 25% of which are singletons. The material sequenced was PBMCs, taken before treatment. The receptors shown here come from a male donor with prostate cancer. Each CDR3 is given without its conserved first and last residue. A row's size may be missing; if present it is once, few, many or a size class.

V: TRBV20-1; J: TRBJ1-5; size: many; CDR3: SAASGVQPQH
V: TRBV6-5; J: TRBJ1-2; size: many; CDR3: ASGGARGYT
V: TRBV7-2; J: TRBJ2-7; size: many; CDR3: ASSLHTYEQY
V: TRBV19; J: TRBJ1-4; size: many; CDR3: ASSIQGINEKLF
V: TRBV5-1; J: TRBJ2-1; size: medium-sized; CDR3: ASRRESGRRYNEQF
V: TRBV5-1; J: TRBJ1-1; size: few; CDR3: ASSIGAGVNTEAF
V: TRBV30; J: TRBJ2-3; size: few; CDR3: AWSLGGGSKSLITDTQY
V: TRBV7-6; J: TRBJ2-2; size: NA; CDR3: ASSLATRDLLAPTGELF
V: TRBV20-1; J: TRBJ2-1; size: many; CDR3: SARVWRGGLGDEQF
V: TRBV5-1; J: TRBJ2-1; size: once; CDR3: ASSVTSGVNNEQF
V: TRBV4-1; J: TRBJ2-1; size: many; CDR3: ASSHGNEQF
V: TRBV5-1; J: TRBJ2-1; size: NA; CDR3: ASSRDLAGGNNEQF
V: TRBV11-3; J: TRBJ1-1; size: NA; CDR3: ASSLDPMNTEAF
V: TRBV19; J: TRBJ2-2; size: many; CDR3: ASSSFSTVGELF
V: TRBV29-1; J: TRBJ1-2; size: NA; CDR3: SVDGRANYGYT
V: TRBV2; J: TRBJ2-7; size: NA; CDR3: ASSVLGPRTQEY
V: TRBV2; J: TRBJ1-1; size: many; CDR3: ASRTNENTEAF
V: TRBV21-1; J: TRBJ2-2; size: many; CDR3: ASSNDGGGNTGELF
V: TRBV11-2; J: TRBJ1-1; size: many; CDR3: ASSPEGRKNTEAF
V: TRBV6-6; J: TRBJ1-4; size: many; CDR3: ASTARGELTEKLF
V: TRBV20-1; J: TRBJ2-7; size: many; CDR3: SAGAPGQGNEQY
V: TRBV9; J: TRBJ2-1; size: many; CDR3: ASSVLTSGRGNEQF
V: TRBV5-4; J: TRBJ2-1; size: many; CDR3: ASSLGGGASGRNEQF
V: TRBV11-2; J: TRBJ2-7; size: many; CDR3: ASSLLGQGSEQY
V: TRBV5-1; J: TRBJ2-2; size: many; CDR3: ASSWNTGELF
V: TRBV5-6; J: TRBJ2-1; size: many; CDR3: ASSLESTPVANEQF
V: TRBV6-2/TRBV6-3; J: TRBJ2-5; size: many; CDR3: ASSYGTGGQETQY
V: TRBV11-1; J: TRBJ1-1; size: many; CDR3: ASSLTGTAEAF
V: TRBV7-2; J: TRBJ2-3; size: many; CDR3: ASSSSGSGTDTQY
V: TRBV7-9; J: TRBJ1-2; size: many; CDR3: ASSTFDSAYGYT
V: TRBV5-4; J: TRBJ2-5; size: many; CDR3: ASSSPQGETQY
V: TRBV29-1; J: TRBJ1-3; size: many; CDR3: SVQLQGGNTIY